These T cell receptor beta chains were read from a single sample in a study of T cells after yellow fever vaccination. TCRdb reprocessed the 5' RACE reads with MiXCR, giving one entry per CDR3 protein. The profile shows more than 300,000 distinct CDR3 sequences, about 6.9% of them singletons. The starting material was PBMCs, obtained about 49 days after the first yellow fever vaccination. The origin of the receptors is a man aged 18 to 30 who received the YFV17D yellow fever vaccine. Both conserved end residues are part of each CDR3. Each record gives: J gene, V gene, clone size, D gene, CDR3 DNA, CDR3 protein. A D gene is named only where the DNA matches it firmly. Clone size, where shown, is once, few, many, or a class for clones that have expanded.

J: TRBJ1-5; V: TRBV5-1; size: .; D: .; DNA: TGCGCCAGCAGCTTGGATGGGGGGGCGGGTCAGCCCCAGCATTTT; CDR3: CASSLDGGAGQPQHF
J: TRBJ2-3; V: TRBV7-9; size: .; D: .; DNA: TGTGCCAGCAGCTTAATTGATCGGAGTTATACAGATACGCAGTATTTT; CDR3: CASSLIDRSYTDTQYF
J: TRBJ2-1; V: TRBV2; size: few; D: TRBD2; DNA: TGTGCCAGCAGGGTAGCGGGGGGCCTAAACTACAATGAGCAGTTCTTC; CDR3: CASRVAGGLNYNEQFF
J: TRBJ2-1; V: TRBV6-2/TRBV6-3; size: .; D: TRBD1; DNA: TGTGCCAGCAGGGGGACAGGGTTTTTCAATGAGCAGTTCTTC; CDR3: CASRGTGFFNEQFF
J: TRBJ2-3; V: TRBV7-9; size: many; D: .; DNA: TGTGCCAGCAGCTTACAGGGATGGGTTACAGATACGCAGTATTTT; CDR3: CASSLQGWVTDTQYF
J: TRBJ2-1; V: TRBV14; size: few; D: .; DNA: TGTGCCAGCAGTCAATACAGGCTGAGCTCCTACAATGAGCAGTTCTTC; CDR3: CASSQYRLSSYNEQFF
J: TRBJ2-3; V: TRBV7-9; size: .; D: TRBD2; DNA: TGTGCCAGCACCCCTGGCGGGGGGGCAGGGGATACGCAGTATTTT; CDR3: CASTPGGGAGDTQYF
J: TRBJ2-1; V: TRBV7-6; size: .; D: TRBD2; DNA: TGTGCCAGCAGCCAAGGGACTAGCGGGCCTGAGCAGTTCTTC; CDR3: CASSQGTSGPEQFF
J: TRBJ2-7; V: TRBV7-6; size: .; D: TRBD1; DNA: TGTGCCAGCAGCTTAGGAGGGGGCAACGAGCAGTACTTC; CDR3: CASSLGGGNEQYF
J: TRBJ2-1; V: TRBV7-9; size: .; D: TRBD2; DNA: TGTGCCAGCAGCTCTTGGACTAGCGGGGCCAATGAGCAGTTCTTC; CDR3: CASSSWTSGANEQFF
J: TRBJ2-1; V: TRBV4-1; size: few; D: .; DNA: TGCGCCAGCAGCCAGGGCGGCAGCGACCCCTTGGGATTTTTC; CDR3: CASSQGGSDPLGFF
J: TRBJ2-3; V: TRBV27; size: .; D: .; DNA: TGTGCCAGCAGTTTCCTCATGGCAGATACGCAGTATTTT; CDR3: CASSFLMADTQYF
J: TRBJ2-5; V: TRBV5-1; size: many; D: .; DNA: TGCGCCAGCAGCTTGGATTCCGAGACCCAGTACTTC; CDR3: CASSLDSETQYF
J: TRBJ2-2; V: TRBV6-2/TRBV6-3; size: many; D: TRBD1; DNA: TGTGCCAGCAGGAACTACAGGGGTCAAACCGGGGAGCTGTTTTTT; CDR3: CASRNYRGQTGELFF
J: TRBJ2-1; V: TRBV4-3; size: few; D: .; DNA: TGCGCCAGCAGCCAAAATTTGGCTGGTGAGCAGTTCTTC; CDR3: CASSQNLAGEQFF
J: TRBJ2-7; V: TRBV7-2; size: few; D: .; DNA: TGTGCCAGCAGCTTAAGGGCCTCCTACGAGCAGTACTTC; CDR3: CASSLRASYEQYF
J: TRBJ1-1; V: TRBV29-1; size: few; D: .; DNA: TGCAGCGCCCCGACTGGATGGGCCGGCACTGAAGCTTTCTTT; CDR3: CSAPTGWAGTEAFF
J: TRBJ2-3; V: TRBV12-3/TRBV12-4; size: many; D: .; DNA: TGTGCCAGCACCCGTCCTACAGGAGACGCAGATACGCAGTATTTT; CDR3: CASTRPTGDADTQYF
J: TRBJ1-1; V: TRBV5-1; size: many; D: TRBD1; DNA: TGCGCCAGCAGCAAGGGACAGGGATTCAACACTGAAGCTTTCTTT; CDR3: CASSKGQGFNTEAFF
J: TRBJ1-4; V: TRBV5-1; size: few; D: .; DNA: TGCGCCAGCAGCTTAGTGGCGGGACCAACTAATGAAAAACTGTTTTTT; CDR3: CASSLVAGPTNEKLFF
J: TRBJ1-6; V: TRBV6-1; size: many; D: TRBD1; DNA: TGTGCCGTAACGGACAGGGATAATTCACCCCTCCACTTT; CDR3: CAVTDRDNSPLHF
J: TRBJ2-3; V: TRBV24-1; size: few; D: TRBD2; DNA: TGTGCCACCGGGCGGGGGGTAACAGATACGCAGTATTTT; CDR3: CATGRGVTDTQYF
J: TRBJ1-1; V: TRBV7-2; size: .; D: .; DNA: TGTGCCAGCAGCTTAGTACCAGGGCGATCGGCTGAAGCTTTCTTT; CDR3: CASSLVPGRSAEAFF
J: TRBJ2-1; V: TRBV6-2/TRBV6-3; size: many; D: .; DNA: TGTGCCAGCAGTTACGGGATCTGGCATGAGCAGTTCTTC; CDR3: CASSYGIWHEQFF
J: TRBJ1-5; V: TRBV5-6; size: few; D: .; DNA: TGTGCCAGCAGCTTGTATTCGATGGGACATCAGCCCCAGCATTTT; CDR3: CASSLYSMGHQPQHF
J: TRBJ2-1; V: TRBV5-1; size: many; D: .; DNA: TGCGCCAGCAGCTTGCGGGGTGCCTCCTACAATGAGCAGTTCTTC; CDR3: CASSLRGASYNEQFF
J: TRBJ1-2; V: TRBV5-1; size: few; D: TRBD1; DNA: TGCGCCAGCAGCCTACAAGACAGGGGGAGAAATGGCTACACCTTC; CDR3: CASSLQDRGRNGYTF
J: TRBJ2-2; V: TRBV5-1; size: many; D: TRBD1; DNA: TGCGCCAGCAACCCGGGACAGCCCACCGGGGAGCTGTTTTTT; CDR3: CASNPGQPTGELFF
J: TRBJ2-7; V: TRBV12-3/TRBV12-4; size: .; D: TRBD1; DNA: TGTGCCAGCAGGTACAGGGGTGGGTACGAGCAGTACTTC; CDR3: CASRYRGGYEQYF
J: TRBJ2-3; V: TRBV5-4; size: .; D: .; DNA: TGTGCCAGCAGCGCACCTGAAGGCACAGATACGCAGTATTTT; CDR3: CASSAPEGTDTQYF
J: TRBJ1-2; V: TRBV7-9; size: many; D: .; DNA: TGTGCCAGCGCTCTGGGCGGTAACTATGGCTACACCTTC; CDR3: CASALGGNYGYTF
J: TRBJ2-6; V: TRBV7-6; size: .; D: .; DNA: TGTGCCAGCAGCTTAAGGGACATTTCCGGGGCCAACGTCCTGACTTTC; CDR3: CASSLRDISGANVLTF
J: TRBJ2-1; V: TRBV19; size: .; D: .; DNA: TGTGCCAGTAGTATCACAGGAGTCGATGAGCAGTTCTTC; CDR3: CASSITGVDEQFF
J: TRBJ2-4; V: TRBV4-1; size: .; D: .; DNA: TGCGCCAGCAGCCAAGATGATCCAGCCAGGCTGGCCAAAAACATTCAGTACTTC; CDR3: CASSQDDPARLAKNIQYF
J: TRBJ2-1; V: TRBV20-1; size: many; D: .; DNA: TGCAGTGCTAAATCGGTTGGTGGGGGCGATGAGCAGTTCTTC; CDR3: CSAKSVGGGDEQFF
J: TRBJ1-6; V: TRBV5-5; size: many; D: .; DNA: TGTGCCAGCAGCTTGATCCACTATAATTCACCCCTCCACTTT; CDR3: CASSLIHYNSPLHF
J: TRBJ1-1; V: TRBV18; size: few; D: TRBD1; DNA: TGTGCCAGCTCACCAAATCCGACAGGGGGTATCACTGAAGCTTTCTTT; CDR3: CASSPNPTGGITEAFF
J: TRBJ1-2; V: TRBV16; size: .; D: TRBD1; DNA: TGTGCCAGCAGCCAGGACAGGATCTTCTATGGCTACACCTTC; CDR3: CASSQDRIFYGYTF
J: TRBJ2-3; V: TRBV12-3/TRBV12-4; size: few; D: .; DNA: TGTGCCAGCAGCCCCGCTCTGCGGGGCACAGATACGCAGTATTTT; CDR3: CASSPALRGTDTQYF
J: TRBJ2-6; V: TRBV5-6; size: .; D: .; DNA: TGTGCCAGCAGCTCAGCGTGGATCTACTCTGGGGCCAACGTCCTGACTTTC; CDR3: CASSSAWIYSGANVLTF
J: TRBJ2-3; V: TRBV7-9; size: many; D: .; DNA: TGTGCCAGCAGCCAAACAGGGTCTTTTACGTATTTT; CDR3: CASSQTGSFTYF
J: TRBJ2-7; V: TRBV10-2; size: many; D: .; DNA: TGCGCCAGCAGGCCTGGGGACTCCTACGAGCAGTACTTC; CDR3: CASRPGDSYEQYF
J: TRBJ2-3; V: TRBV11-1; size: .; D: .; DNA: TGTGCCACCTCACAGGGTACGGATACGCAGTATTTT; CDR3: CATSQGTDTQYF
J: TRBJ2-3; V: TRBV6-6; size: .; D: .; DNA: TGTGCCAGCAGTTACCCTGCCACAGATACGCAGTATTTT; CDR3: CASSYPATDTQYF
J: TRBJ2-5; V: TRBV15; size: .; D: .; DNA: TGTGCCACCAGCAGAGGGGCGGGTCTTGGGGAGACCCAGTACTTC; CDR3: CATSRGAGLGETQYF